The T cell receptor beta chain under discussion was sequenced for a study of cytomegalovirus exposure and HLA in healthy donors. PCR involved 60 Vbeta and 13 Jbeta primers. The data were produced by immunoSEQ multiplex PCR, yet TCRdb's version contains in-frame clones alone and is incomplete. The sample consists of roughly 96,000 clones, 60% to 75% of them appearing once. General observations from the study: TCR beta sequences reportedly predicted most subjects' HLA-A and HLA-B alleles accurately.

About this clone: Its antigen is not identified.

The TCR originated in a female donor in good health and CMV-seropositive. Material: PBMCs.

CDR3 sequence reads: CASSKGGSNYEQYF. In DNA form, the CDR3 reads TGTGCCAGTAGTAAGGGGGGGTCCAACTACGAGCAGTACTTC. J is TRBJ2-7 and V is TRBV19; possibly TRBD2 for D (7 bases). Trimming removed 4 bases at V and 3 bases at J, with 13 bases between. From germline, CDR1 is LNHDA and CDR2 SQIVND (reference sequence). There are 14 residues in the CDR3.